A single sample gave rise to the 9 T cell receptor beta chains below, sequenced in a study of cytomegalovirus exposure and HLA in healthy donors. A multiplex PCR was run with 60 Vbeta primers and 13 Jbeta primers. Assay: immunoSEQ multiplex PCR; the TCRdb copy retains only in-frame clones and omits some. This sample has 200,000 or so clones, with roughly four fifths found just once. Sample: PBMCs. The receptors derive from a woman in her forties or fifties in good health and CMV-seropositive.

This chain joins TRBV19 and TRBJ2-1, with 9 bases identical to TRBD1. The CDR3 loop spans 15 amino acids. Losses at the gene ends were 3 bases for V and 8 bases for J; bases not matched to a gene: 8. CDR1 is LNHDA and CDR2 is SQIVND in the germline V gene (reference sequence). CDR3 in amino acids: CASSIPGQGADEQFF. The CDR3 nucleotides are TGTGCCAGTAGTATCCCGGGACAGGGCGCCGATGAGCAGTTCTTC.

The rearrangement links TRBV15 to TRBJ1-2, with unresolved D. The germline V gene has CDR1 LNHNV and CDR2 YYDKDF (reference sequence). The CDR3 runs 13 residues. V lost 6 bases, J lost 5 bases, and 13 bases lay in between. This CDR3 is CATSRSDEYGYTF. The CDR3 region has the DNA TGTGCCACCAGTCGATCTGATGAGTATGGCTACACCTTC.

In DNA form, the CDR3 reads TGTGCCACCAGCAGAGAGAGTAGCGGGAATACAGATACGCAGTATTTT. This encodes CATSRESSGNTDTQYF. The V and J genes are TRBV15 and TRBJ2-3; 8 nucleotides align to TRBD2. Trimming at V came to 0 bases and at J to 3 bases, leaving 5 bases not matched to a gene. Germline V gene lookup returns CDR1 LNHNV and CDR2 YYDKDF (reference sequence). This CDR3 is built from 16 residues.

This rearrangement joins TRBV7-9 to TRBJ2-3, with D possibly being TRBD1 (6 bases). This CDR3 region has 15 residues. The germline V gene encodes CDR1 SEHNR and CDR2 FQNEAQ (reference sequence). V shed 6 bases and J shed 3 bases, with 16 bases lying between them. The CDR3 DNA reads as TGTGCCAGCAGTTACGGATCGGGACAAACAGATACGCAGTATTTT. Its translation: CASSYGSGQTDTQYF.

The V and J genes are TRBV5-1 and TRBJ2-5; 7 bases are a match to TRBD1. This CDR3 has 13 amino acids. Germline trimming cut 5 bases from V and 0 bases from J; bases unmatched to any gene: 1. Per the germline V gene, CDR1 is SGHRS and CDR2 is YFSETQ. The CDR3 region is CASSGTDQETQYF. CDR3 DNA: TGCGCCAGCAGTGGGACAGACCAAGAGACCCAGTACTTC. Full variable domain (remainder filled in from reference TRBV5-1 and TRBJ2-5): KAGVTQTPRYLIKTRGQQVTLSCSPISGHRSVSWYQQTPGQGLQFLFEYFSETQRNKGNFPGRFSGRQFSNSRSEMNVSTLELGDSALYLCASSGTDQETQYFGPGTRLLVL.

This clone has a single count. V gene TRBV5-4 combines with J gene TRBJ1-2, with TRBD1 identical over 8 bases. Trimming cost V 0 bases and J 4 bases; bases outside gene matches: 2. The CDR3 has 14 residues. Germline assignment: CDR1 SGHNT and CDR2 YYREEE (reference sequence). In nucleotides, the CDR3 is TGTGCCAGCAGCTTGGGGACAGGGTTCTATGGCTACACCTTC. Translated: CASSLGTGFYGYTF.

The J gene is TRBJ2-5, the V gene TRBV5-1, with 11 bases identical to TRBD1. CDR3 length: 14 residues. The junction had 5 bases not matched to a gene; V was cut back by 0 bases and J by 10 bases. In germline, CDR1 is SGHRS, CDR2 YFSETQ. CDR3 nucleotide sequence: TGCGCCAGCAGCTTGGTTTCGGGACAGGGGGACCAGTACTTC. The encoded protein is CASSLVSGQGDQYF.

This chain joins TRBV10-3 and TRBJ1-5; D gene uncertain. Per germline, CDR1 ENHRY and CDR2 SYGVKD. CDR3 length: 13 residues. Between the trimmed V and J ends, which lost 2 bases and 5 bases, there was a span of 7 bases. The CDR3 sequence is CAISEDTYQPQHF. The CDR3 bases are TGTGCCATCAGTGAGGACACCTATCAGCCCCAGCATTTT.

DNA of the CDR3: TGTGCCGGGGGACTTTCCCTCTCCTACAATGAGCAGTTCTTC. Translated, it gives CAGGLSLSYNEQFF. The chain joins TRBV7-9 to TRBJ2-1; D is perhaps TRBD2 (6 bases). The CDR3 is 14 amino acids. Trimming took 11 bases from V and 0 from J, leaving 14 bases between them. CDR1 and CDR2 (germline): SEHNR, FQNEAQ (reference sequence).